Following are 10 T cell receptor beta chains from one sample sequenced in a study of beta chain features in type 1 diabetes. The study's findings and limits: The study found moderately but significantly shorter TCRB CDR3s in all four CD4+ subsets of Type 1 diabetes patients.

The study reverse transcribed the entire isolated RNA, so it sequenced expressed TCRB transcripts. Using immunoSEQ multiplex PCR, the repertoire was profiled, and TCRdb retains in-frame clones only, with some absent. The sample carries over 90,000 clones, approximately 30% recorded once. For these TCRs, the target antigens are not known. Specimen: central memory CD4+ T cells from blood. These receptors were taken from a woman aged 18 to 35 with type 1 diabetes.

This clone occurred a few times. The CDR3 is CAWNGGAPEEQYF. The CDR3 DNA reads as TGTGCCTGGAACGGAGGGGCCCCGGAGGAGCAGTACTTC. This chain uses TRBV30 with TRBJ2-7; TRBD2 might be the D (6 bases). From germline, CDR1 is GTSNPN and CDR2 SVGIG (reference sequence). V was trimmed by 4 bases and J by 7 bases, leaving 17 bases between them. CDR3 length: 13 residues.

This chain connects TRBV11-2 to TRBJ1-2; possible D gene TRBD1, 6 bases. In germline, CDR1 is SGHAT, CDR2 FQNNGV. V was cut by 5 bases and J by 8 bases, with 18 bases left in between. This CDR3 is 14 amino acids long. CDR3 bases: TGTGCCAGCAGCCTGATATGGACAGAGGAGGGCTACACCTTC. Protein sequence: CASSLIWTEEGYTF.

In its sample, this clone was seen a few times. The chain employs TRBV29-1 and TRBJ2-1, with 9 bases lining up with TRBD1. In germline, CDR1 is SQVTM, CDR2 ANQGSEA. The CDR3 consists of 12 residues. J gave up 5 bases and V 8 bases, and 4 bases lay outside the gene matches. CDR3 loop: CSRTGEDNEQFF. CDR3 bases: TGCAGCAGGACAGGGGAAGACAATGAGCAGTTCTTC.

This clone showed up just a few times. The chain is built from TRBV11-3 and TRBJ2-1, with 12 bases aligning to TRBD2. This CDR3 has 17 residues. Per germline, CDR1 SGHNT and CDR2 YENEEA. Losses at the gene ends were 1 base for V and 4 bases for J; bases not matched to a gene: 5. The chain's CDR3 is CASSLGLAGASYNEQFF. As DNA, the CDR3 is TGTGCCAGCAGCTTAGGACTAGCGGGAGCTTCGTACAATGAGCAGTTCTTC.

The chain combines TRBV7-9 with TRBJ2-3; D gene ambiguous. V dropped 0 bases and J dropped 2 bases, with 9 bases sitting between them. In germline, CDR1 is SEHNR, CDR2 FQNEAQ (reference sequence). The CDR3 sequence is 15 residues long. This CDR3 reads CASSLAIIYTDTQYF. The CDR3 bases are TGTGCCAGCAGCTTAGCGATTATCTACACAGATACGCAGTATTTT. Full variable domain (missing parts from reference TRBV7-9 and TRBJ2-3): DTGVSQNPRHKITKRGQNVTFRCDPISEHNRLYWYRQTLGQGPEFLTYFQNEAQLEKSRLLSDRFSAERPKGSFSTLEIQRTEQGDSAMYLCASSLAIIYTDTQYFGPGTRLTVL.

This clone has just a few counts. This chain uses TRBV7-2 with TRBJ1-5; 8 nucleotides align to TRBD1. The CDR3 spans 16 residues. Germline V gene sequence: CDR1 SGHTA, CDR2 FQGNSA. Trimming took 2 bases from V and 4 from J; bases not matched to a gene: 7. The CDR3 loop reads CASSLRSDRVNQPQHF. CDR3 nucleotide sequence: TGTGCCAGCAGCTTAAGGTCGGACAGGGTTAATCAGCCCCAGCATTTT.

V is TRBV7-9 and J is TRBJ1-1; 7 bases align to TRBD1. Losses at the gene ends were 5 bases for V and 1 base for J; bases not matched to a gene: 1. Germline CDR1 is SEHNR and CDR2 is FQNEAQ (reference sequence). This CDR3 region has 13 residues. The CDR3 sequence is CASSRQGNTEAFF. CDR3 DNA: TGTGCCAGCAGCAGACAGGGGAACACTGAAGCTTTCTTT.

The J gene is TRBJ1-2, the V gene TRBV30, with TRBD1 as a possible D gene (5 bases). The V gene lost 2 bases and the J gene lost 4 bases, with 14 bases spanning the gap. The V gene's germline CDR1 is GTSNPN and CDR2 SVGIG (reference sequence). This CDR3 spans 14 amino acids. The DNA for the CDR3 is TGTGCCTGGAGTAGAAGACAGTACTCCTATGGCTACACCTTC. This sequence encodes CAWSRRQYSYGYTF.

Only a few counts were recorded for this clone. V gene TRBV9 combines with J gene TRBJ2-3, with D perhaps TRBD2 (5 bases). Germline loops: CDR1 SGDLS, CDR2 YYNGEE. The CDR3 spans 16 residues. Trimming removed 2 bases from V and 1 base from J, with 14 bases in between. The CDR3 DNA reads TGTGCCAGCAGCGTGCGGGCCTCGAGTGGCACAGATACGCAGTATTTT. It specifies CASSVRASSGTDTQYF.

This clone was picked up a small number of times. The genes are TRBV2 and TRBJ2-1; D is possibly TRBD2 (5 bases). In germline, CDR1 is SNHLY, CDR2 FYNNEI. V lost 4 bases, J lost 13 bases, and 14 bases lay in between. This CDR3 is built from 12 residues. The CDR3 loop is CASSGETSGQFF. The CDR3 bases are TGTGCCAGCAGTGGGGAAACTAGTGGACAGTTCTTC.